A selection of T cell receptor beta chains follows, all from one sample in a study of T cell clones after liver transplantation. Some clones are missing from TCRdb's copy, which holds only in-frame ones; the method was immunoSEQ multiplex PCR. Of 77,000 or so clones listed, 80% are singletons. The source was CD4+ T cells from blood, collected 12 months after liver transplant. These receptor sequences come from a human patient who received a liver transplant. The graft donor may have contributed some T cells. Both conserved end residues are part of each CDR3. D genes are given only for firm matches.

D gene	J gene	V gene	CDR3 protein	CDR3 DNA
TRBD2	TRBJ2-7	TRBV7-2	CASSLGPGTRVYEQYF	TGTGCCAGCAGCTTAGGTCCCGGGACTAGGGTCTACGAGCAGTACTTC
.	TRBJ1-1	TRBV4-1	CASSPWGTEAFF	TGCGCCAGCAGCCCGTGGGGTACTGAAGCTTTCTTT
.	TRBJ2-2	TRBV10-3	CAISGAQGAGELFF	TGTGCCATCAGTGGGGCACAGGGAGCCGGGGAGCTGTTTTTT
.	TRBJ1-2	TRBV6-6	CASSSQGLDGYTF	TGTGCCAGCAGTTCTCAGGGGCTGGATGGCTACACCTTC
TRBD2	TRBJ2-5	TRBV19	CASSPALAGGQTGETQYF	TGTGCCAGTAGTCCCGCTCTAGCGGGAGGACAAACAGGGGAGACCCAGTACTTC
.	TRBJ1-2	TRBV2	CASSAEGNYGYTF	TGTGCCAGCAGTGCAGAAGGGAACTATGGCTACACCTTC
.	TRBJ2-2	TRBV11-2	CASSRANRNTGELFF	TGTGCCAGCAGCAGAGCTAATCGGAACACCGGGGAGCTGTTTTTT
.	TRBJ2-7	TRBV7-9	CASSIRDNIYEQYF	TGTGCCAGCAGCATCCGGGACAACATTTACGAGCAGTACTTC
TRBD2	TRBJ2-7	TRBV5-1	CASSPGGGSGRGEQYF	TGCGCCAGCAGCCCCGGCGGAGGTAGCGGGAGAGGCGAGCAGTACTTC
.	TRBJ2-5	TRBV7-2	CASSLSPTQETQYF	TGTGCCAGCAGCTTATCCCCTACCCAAGAGACCCAGTACTTC
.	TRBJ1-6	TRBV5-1	CASSYTGTAKGGSNSPLHF	TGCGCCAGCAGCTACACCGGGACGGCGAAAGGGGGGAGCAATTCACCCCTCCACTTT
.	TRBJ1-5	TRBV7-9	CASGGSYSNQPQHF	TGTGCCAGCGGGGGGTCTTATAGCAATCAGCCCCAGCATTTT
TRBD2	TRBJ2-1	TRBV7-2	CASSLEGGRPVGEQFF	TGTGCCAGCAGCTTAGAAGGCGGGAGACCCGTCGGAGAGCAGTTCTTC
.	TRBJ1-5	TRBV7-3	CASSNGPNQPQHF	TGTGCCAGCAGCAACGGACCTAATCAGCCCCAGCATTTT
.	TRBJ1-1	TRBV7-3	CASSPNAMGTPAGAFF	TGTGCCAGCAGCCCTAACGCCATGGGCACCCCAGCGGGCGCTTTCTTT
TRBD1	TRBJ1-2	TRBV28	CASSLDRVNGYTF	TGTGCCAGCAGTTTGGACAGGGTTAATGGCTACACCTTC
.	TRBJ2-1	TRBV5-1	CASSDWSRGRSYNEQFF	TGCGCCAGCAGCGACTGGAGTAGAGGGAGGTCCTACAATGAGCAGTTCTTC
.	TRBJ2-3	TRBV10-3	CAISERTDTQYF	TGTGCCATCAGTGAGCGCACAGATACGCAGTATTTT
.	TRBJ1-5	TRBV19	CASSPWSGDNQPQHF	TGTGCCAGTTCCCCCTGGTCGGGGGACAATCAGCCCCAGCATTTT
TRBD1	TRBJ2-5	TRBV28	CASSSQGAETQYF	TGTGCCAGCAGTTCACAGGGGGCAGAGACCCAGTACTTC
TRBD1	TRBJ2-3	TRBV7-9	CASSRTGTGKTDTQYF	TGTGCCAGCAGCCGTACCGGGACAGGGAAGACAGATACGCAGTATTTT
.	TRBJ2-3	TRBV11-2	CASSFSGTDTQYF	TGTGCCAGCAGCTTTAGCGGAACAGATACGCAGTATTTT